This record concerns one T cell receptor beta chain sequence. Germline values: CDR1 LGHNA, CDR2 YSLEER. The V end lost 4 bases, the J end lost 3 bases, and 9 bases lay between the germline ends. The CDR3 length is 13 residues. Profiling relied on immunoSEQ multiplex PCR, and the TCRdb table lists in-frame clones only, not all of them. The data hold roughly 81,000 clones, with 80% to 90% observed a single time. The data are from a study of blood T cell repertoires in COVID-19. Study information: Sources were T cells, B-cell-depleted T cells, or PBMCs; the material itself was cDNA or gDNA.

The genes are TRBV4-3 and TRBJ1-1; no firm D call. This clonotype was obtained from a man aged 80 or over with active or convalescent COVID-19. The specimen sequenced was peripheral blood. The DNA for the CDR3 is TGCGCCAGCAGCCCCCTTCAGGACACTGAAGCTTTCTTT. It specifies CASSPLQDTEAFF.